This TCR beta chain emerged from a study of regulatory T cells in long-lasting Graves disease. This clonotype was observed at least ten times. At one end the junction does not follow the germline gene, possibly because of a read error. The time point was: newly diagnosed GD, antithyroid drugs for less than 3 months. With RNA extracted from PBMCs as input, the TCR library was made. To make TCR beta libraries, researchers used iRepertoire HTBI primers and Arm-PCR of CDR3 regions. TCRdb fed the multiplex PCR reads into MiXCR, producing one record per CDR3 protein. The sample shows more than 400,000 distinct CDR3 sequences, about 17% of them seen only once. The CDR3 length is 13 residues. Germline values: CDR1 SGHRS, CDR2 YFSETQ. Another study also made use of these data, one on T cells in Graves' hyperthyroidism and ophthalmopathy.

The specimen comprised peripheral blood mononuclear cells (PBMCs), sampled at new diagnosis, from a patient treated with antithyroid drugs. The chain links TRBV5-1 to TRBJ1-2, with D possibly matching TRBD1 (5 bases). This clonotype was sampled from a woman in her 30s with Graves disease. The CDR3 sequence: CASSPTANYGYTF. DNA of the CDR3: TGTGCCAGCAGCCCGACAGCGAACTATGGCTACACCTTC.